Listed below are T cell receptor beta chains from one sample, sequenced in a study of vaccination and CD4 T cells after COVID-19. The antigens these receptors bind are not known. TCRdb re-derived calls from the PCR reads in MiXCR, one entry per CDR3 protein. The table records about 24,000 distinct CDR3 sequences, over 45% of them present only once. Source material: CD4+ T cells from blood, cultured in vitro. These receptors originate from a human donor who had recovered from COVID-19. Both conserved end residues are part of each CDR3. D genes are given only for firm matches. The size entry is marked missing in some rows and otherwise reads once, few, many or a size class.

cdr3_aa,cdr3_nt,j_call,clone_size,v_call,d_call
CASSPEGQTYEQYF,TGTGCCAGCAGCCCAGAGGGACAGACCTACGAGCAGTACTTC,TRBJ2-7,few,TRBV7-9,TRBD1
CASSYSPSRHGNTEAFF,TGTGCCAGCAGTTACTCCCCCTCGCGACATGGGAACACTGAAGCTTTCTTT,TRBJ1-1,few,TRBV6-5,.
CASTRVGAGGYNEQFF,TGTGCCAGCACCCGGGTGGGGGCGGGAGGCTACAATGAGCAGTTCTTC,TRBJ2-1,.,TRBV27,TRBD2
CASSILPGGAGQPQHF,TGTGCCAGTAGTATATTACCGGGGGGCGCGGGTCAGCCCCAGCATTTT,TRBJ1-5,.,TRBV19,.
CASSPRLRGWGETQYF,TGTGCCAGCAGCCCTCGACTCCGTGGGTGGGGGGAGACCCAGTACTTC,TRBJ2-5,.,TRBV7-2,.
CASSLIGSLTGGYTF,TGTGCCAGCAGCCTGATTGGTTCCCTCACCGGAGGATACACCTTC,TRBJ1-2,.,TRBV7-9,.
CSVEVGTNYGYTF,TGCAGCGTTGAAGTGGGGACAAACTATGGCTACACCTTC,TRBJ1-2,.,TRBV29-1,.
CASSAHLGVTDTQYF,TGTGCCAGCAGCGCCCACTTGGGGGTCACAGATACGCAGTATTTT,TRBJ2-3,few,TRBV9,.
CASSDFSGNRGLRGYTF,TGCGCCAGCAGTGACTTTTCCGGTAACAGGGGGCTTCGTGGCTACACCTTC,TRBJ1-2,.,TRBV10-2,TRBD1
CASSQDRGGQETQYF,TGTGCCAGCAGCCAAGATCGGGGGGGCCAAGAGACCCAGTACTTC,TRBJ2-5,.,TRBV4-2,TRBD2
CASRAPGEGQYF,TGCGCCAGCAGGGCCCCGGGGGAAGGCCAGTACTTC,TRBJ2-5,.,TRBV10-2,.
CASSLVGNAYNEQFF,TGTGCCAGCAGCTTAGTGGGGAACGCCTACAATGAGCAGTTCTTC,TRBJ2-1,.,TRBV7-2,.
CASSPVNSPLHF,TGTGCCAGCAGCCCCGTTAATTCACCCCTCCACTTT,TRBJ1-6,.,TRBV7-9,.